Shown below are 14 T cell receptor beta chains from a single sample sequenced in a study of blood T cell repertoires in COVID-19. Repertoires were generated with immunoSEQ multiplex PCR, while TCRdb's copy carries only in-frame clones and drops some. The sample has under 250,000 clones, more than 75% seen once. Material for sequencing was peripheral blood. The receptors derive from a woman older than 75 with COVID-19, enrolled during active disease.

This clone was picked up one time. The rearrangement links TRBV3-1 (or the pseudogene TRBV3-2) to TRBJ2-2, with D possibly being TRBD1 (6 bases). Germline CDR1 is LGHDT and CDR2 is YNNKEL (reference sequence). V was clipped by 1 base and J by 6 bases, with 9 bases between them. There are 14 residues in the CDR3. The CDR3 loop reads CASSQGGPAGELFF. CDR3 DNA: TGTGCCAGCAGCCAAGGGGGGCCGGCCGGGGAGCTGTTTTTT.

The genes are TRBV7-2 and TRBJ1-4; perhaps TRBD1 as D (5 bases). The CDR3 sequence is 16 residues long. Germline lookup yields CDR1 SGHTA and CDR2 FQGNSA. With 1 base removed from V and 0 bases from J, the gap between germline ends came to 9 bases. In DNA, the CDR3 is TGTGCCAGCAGCTTAGGCCTGACAGCAACTAATGAAAAACTGTTTTTT. Protein sequence: CASSLGLTATNEKLFF.

The rearrangement joins TRBV28 to TRBJ1-2; TRBD1 might be the D (5 bases). Germline lookup yields CDR1 MDHEN and CDR2 SYDVKM. This CDR3 has 13 residues. Between the trimmed V and J ends, which lost 2 bases and 7 bases, there was a span of 11 bases. The CDR3 reads CASSLVGRRGYTF. The DNA for the CDR3 is TGTGCCAGCAGTTTAGTGGGGCGTCGTGGCTACACCTTC.

The genes are TRBV4-1 and TRBJ2-7; possibly TRBD1 for D (6 bases). CDR1 MGHRA and CDR2 YSYEKL come from the germline V gene. The CDR3 is 15 residues long. Trimming removed 4 bases at V and 2 bases at J, with 15 bases between. The CDR3 nucleotides read TGCGCCAGCAGCCGATTAGACAGGTCAACCTACGAGCAGTACTTC. Translating it yields CASSRLDRSTYEQYF.

This clone was found once. The gene calls are TRBV18 and TRBJ2-5; unclear D gene. The CDR3 has 13 amino acids. V was clipped by 0 bases and J by 5 bases, with 7 bases between them. Germline V CDR1 and CDR2: KGHSH, LQKENI. The CDR3 spells CASSPPVAETQYF. The CDR3 region has the DNA TGTGCCAGCTCACCACCGGTCGCGGAGACCCAGTACTTC.

The rearrangement joins TRBV10-3 to TRBJ1-1; 7 nucleotides agree with TRBD1. The CDR3 has 14 amino acids. Unmatched junction bases numbered 6, after V lost 8 bases and J lost 0 bases. CDR1 and CDR2 from the germline V gene are ENHRY and SYGVKD. CDR3 residues: CAIAQGEMNTEAFF. The CDR3 DNA follows: TGTGCCATCGCTCAGGGGGAAATGAACACTGAAGCTTTCTTT.

The chain recombines TRBV7-2 with TRBJ2-5; D may be TRBD2 (7 bases). Trimming took off 2 bases at V and 5 bases at J, with 15 bases between the two ends. Germline loops: CDR1 SGHTA, CDR2 FQGNSA. This CDR3 region has 15 residues. CDR3 sequence (DNA): TGTGCCAGCAGCTTACGGGGGGCCGTCACCGAGACCCAGTACTTC. This translates into CASSLRGAVTETQYF.

This chain connects TRBV5-1 to TRBJ2-1; 7 bases match TRBD1. The junction had 9 bases not matched to a gene; V was cut back by 4 bases and J by 2 bases. The CDR3 is 16 residues long. From germline, CDR1 is SGHRS and CDR2 YFSETQ. CDR3 sequence (DNA): TGCGCCAGCAGCCCGGGGACAGCGGAACCCTACAATGAGCAGTTCTTC. Protein sequence: CASSPGTAEPYNEQFF. Supplemented by reference TRBV5-1 and TRBJ2-1, the full variable domain reads KAGVTQTPRYLIKTRGQQVTLSCSPISGHRSVSWYQQTPGQGLQFLFEYFSETQRNKGNFPGRFSGRQFSNSRSEMNVSTLELGDSALYLCASSPGTAEPYNEQFFGPGTRLTVL.

The chain couples TRBV7-2 to TRBJ1-2; TRBD1 agrees at 7 bases. The CDR3 length is 16 residues. Germline lookup yields CDR1 SGHTA and CDR2 FQGNSA. Trimming cost V 5 bases and J 2 bases; bases outside gene matches: 11. CDR3 in amino acids: CASSPEGGRGNYGYTF. CDR3 coding DNA: TGTGCCAGCAGCCCAGAGGGCGGCAGGGGGAACTATGGCTACACCTTC.

J is TRBJ2-3 and V is TRBV5-5; D not resolved. CDR1 is SGHKS, CDR2 YYEKEE, per germline (reference sequence). V was cut by 4 bases and J by 0 bases, with 15 bases left in between. The CDR3 length is 16 residues. The CDR3 bases are TGTGCCAGCAGCCGCAACCCGGGTGACAGCACAGATACGCAGTATTTT. It yields the protein CASSRNPGDSTDTQYF.

CDR3 DNA sequence: TGTGCCAGCTCCCCCGGGCAGGGGGGCATGACAGATACGCAGTATTTT. It codes for CASSPGQGGMTDTQYF. V and J are TRBV18 and TRBJ2-3; TRBD1 might be the D (7 bases). Per germline, CDR1 KGHSH and CDR2 LQKENI. The CDR3 length is 16 residues. V was cut by 6 bases and J by 3 bases, with 19 bases left in between.

V gene TRBV3-1 (or the pseudogene TRBV3-2) combines with J gene TRBJ2-2; TRBD2 matches at 12 bases. From germline, CDR1 is LGHDT and CDR2 YNNKEL (reference sequence). The length of the CDR3 is 18 residues. V lost 5 bases to trimming and J lost 5 bases; unmatched junction nucleotides: 12. The CDR3 DNA sequence: TGTGCCAGCAGCGTTTCCGGACTAGCGGGGTCCTCAACCGGGGAGCTGTTTTTT. It specifies CASSVSGLAGSSTGELFF.

The chain couples TRBV10-3 to TRBJ1-5; D might be TRBD1 (5 bases). Trimming pared 3 bases from V and 3 bases from J, leaving 6 bases between. Germline CDR1 ENHRY, CDR2 SYGVKD. This CDR3 has 13 residues. The DNA for the CDR3 is TGTGCCATCAGTGAACAGGCCAATCAGCCCCAGCATTTT. This codes for CAISEQANQPQHF.

The V and J genes are TRBV27 and TRBJ1-5; D remains ambiguous. The CDR3 is made up of 13 amino acids. Germline-derived CDR1 and CDR2 are MNHEY and SMNVEV (reference sequence). The germline V and J ends were trimmed by 6 bases and 4 bases, with 10 bases remaining between them. As DNA, the CDR3 is TGTGCCAGCAGCGCGGTTGGAAATCAGCCCCAGCATTTT. Encoded protein: CASSAVGNQPQHF.